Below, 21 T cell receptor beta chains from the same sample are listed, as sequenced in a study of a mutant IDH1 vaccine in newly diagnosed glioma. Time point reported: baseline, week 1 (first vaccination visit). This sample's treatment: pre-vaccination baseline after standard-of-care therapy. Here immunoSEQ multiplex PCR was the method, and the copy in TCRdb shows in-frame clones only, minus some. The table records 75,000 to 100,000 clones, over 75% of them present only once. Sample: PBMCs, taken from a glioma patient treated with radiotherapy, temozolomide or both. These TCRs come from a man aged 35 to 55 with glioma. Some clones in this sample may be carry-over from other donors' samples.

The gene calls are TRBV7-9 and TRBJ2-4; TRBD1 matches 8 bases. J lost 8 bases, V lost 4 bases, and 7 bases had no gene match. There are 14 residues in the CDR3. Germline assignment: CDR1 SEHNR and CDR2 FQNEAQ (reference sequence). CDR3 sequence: CASSSPTGEDIQYF. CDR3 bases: TGTGCCAGCAGCTCCCCGACAGGGGAGGACATTCAGTACTTC. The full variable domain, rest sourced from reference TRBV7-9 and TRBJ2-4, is DTGVSQNPRHKITKRGQNVTFRCDPISEHNRLYWYRQTLGQGPEFLTYFQNEAQLEKSRLLSDRFSAERPKGSFSTLEIQRTEQGDSAMYLCASSSPTGEDIQYFGAGTRLSVL.

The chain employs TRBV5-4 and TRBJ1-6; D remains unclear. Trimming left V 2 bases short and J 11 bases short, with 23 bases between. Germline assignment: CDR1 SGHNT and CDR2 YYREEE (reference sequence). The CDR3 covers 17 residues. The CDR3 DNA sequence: TGTGCCAGCAGCTTCCCCGCCCTACAAGGAGAGAGGACACCCCTCCACTTT. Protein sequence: CASSFPALQGERTPLHF.

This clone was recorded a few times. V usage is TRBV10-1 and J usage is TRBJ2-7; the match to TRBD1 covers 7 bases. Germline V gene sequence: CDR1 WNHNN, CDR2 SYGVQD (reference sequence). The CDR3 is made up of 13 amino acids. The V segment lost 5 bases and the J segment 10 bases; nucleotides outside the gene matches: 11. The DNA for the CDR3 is TGCGCCAGCAGTACAACTATGGACAGGCACCAGTACTTC. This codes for CASSTTMDRHQYF.

CDR3 sequence (DNA): TGTGCCAGCAGCGTAGAGGGGGGCGTAGAGACCCAGTACTTC. Translation: CASSVEGGVETQYF. The chain has TRBV9 and TRBJ2-5; D tentatively reads TRBD1 or TRBD2 (6 bases each). This CDR3 is built from 14 residues. The germline V and J ends were trimmed by 0 bases and 4 bases, with 10 bases remaining between them. Germline-derived CDR1 and CDR2 are SGDLS and YYNGEE.

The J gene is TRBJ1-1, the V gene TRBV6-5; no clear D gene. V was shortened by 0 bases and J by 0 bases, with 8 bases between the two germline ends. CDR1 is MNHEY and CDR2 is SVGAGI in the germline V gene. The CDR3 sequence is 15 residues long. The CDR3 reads CASSYSNGMNTEAFF. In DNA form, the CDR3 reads TGTGCCAGCAGTTACTCGAACGGTATGAACACTGAAGCTTTCTTT.

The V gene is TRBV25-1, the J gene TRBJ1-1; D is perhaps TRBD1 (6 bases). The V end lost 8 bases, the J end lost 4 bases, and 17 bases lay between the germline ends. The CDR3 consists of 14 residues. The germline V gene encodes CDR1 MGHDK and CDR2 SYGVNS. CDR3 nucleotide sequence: TGTGCCAGCTCAACAGGGACAACTCGCACTGAAGCTTTCTTT. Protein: CASSTGTTRTEAFF.

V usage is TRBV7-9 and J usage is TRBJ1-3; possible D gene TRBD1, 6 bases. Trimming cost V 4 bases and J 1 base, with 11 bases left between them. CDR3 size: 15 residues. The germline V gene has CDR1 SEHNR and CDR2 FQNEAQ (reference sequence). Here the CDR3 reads CASSSDRSSGNTIYF. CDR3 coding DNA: TGTGCCAGCAGCTCAGACAGGTCTTCTGGAAACACCATATATTTT.

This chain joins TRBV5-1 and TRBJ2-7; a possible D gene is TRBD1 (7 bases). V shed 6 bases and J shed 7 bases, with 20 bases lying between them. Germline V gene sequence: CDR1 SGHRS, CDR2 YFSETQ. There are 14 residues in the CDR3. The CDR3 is CASTEAGGWAEQYF. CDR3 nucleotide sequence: TGCGCCAGCACCGAAGCAGGGGGGTGGGCTGAGCAGTACTTC.

Here the CDR3 DNA reads TGCAGCGTTGAAAGTAGAACAGATACGCAGTATTTT. Its translation is CSVESRTDTQYF. The rearrangement links TRBV29-1 to TRBJ2-3; no firm D call. V lost 2 bases and J 3 bases, leaving 6 bases between the germline ends. The CDR3 consists of 12 residues. Germline V CDR1 and CDR2: SQVTM, ANQGSEA.

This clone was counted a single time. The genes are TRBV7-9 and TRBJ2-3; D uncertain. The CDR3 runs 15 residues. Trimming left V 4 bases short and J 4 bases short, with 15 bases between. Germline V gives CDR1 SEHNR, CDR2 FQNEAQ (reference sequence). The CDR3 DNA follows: TGTGCCAGCAGCTCATGGACCCCGCCAGCAGATACGCAGTATTTT. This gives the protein CASSSWTPPADTQYF. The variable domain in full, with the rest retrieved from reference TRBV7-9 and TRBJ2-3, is DTGVSQNPRHKITKRGQNVTFRCDPISEHNRLYWYRQTLGQGPEFLTYFQNEAQLEKSRLLSDRFSAERPKGSFSTLEIQRTEQGDSAMYLCASSSWTPPADTQYFGPGTRLTVL.

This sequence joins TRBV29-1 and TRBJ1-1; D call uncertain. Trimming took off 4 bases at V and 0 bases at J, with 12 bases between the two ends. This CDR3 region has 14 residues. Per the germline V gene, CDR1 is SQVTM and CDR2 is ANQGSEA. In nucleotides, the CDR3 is TGCAGCGTTGGGCAGGCGGTCATGAACACTGAAGCTTTCTTT. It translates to CSVGQAVMNTEAFF.

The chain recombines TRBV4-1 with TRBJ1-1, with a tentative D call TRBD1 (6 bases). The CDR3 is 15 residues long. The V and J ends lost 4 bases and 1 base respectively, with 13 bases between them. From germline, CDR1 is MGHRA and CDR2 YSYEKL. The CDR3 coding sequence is TGCGCCAGCAGCCCGACACAGGGTCGGAACACTGAAGCTTTCTTT. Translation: CASSPTQGRNTEAFF.

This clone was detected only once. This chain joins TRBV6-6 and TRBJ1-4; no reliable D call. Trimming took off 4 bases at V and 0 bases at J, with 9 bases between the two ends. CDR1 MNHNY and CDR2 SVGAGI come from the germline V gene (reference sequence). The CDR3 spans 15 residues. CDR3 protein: CASSFDPATNEKLFF. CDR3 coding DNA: TGTGCCAGCAGTTTCGACCCCGCAACTAATGAAAAACTGTTTTTT.

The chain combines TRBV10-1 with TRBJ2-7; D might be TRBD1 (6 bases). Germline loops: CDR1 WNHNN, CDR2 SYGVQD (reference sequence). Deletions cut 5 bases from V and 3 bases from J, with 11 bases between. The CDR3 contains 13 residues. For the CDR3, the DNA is TGCGCCAGCAGTCCGACAGGAGACTACGAGCAGTACTTC. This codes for CASSPTGDYEQYF.

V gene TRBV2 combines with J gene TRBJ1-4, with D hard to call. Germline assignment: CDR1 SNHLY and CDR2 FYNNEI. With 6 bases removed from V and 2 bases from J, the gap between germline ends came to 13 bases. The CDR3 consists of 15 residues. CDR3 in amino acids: CASREDGLTNEKLFF. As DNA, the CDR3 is TGTGCCAGCAGGGAGGACGGGCTCACTAATGAAAAACTGTTTTTT. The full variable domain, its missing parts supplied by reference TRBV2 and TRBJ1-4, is EPEVTQTPSHQVTQMGQEVILRCVPISNHLYFYWYRQILGQKVEFLVSFYNNEISEKSEIFDDQFSVERPDGSNFTLKIRSTKLEDSAMYFCASREDGLTNEKLFFGSGTQLSVL.

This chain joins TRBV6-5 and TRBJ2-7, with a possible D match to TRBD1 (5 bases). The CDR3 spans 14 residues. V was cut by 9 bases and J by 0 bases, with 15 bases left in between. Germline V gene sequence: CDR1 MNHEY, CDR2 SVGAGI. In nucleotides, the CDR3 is TGTGCCAGTCGCCCAGGGTACGCCTCCTACGAGCAGTACTTC. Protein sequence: CASRPGYASYEQYF.

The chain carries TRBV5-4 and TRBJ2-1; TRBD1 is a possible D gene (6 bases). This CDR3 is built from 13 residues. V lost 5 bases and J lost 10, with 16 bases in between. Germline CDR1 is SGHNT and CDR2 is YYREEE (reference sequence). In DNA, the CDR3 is TGTGCCAGCAGATTACCCCAGGGGACAGAGCAGTTCTTC. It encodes CASRLPQGTEQFF. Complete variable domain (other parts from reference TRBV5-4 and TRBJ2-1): ETGVTQSPTHLIKTRGQQVTLRCSSQSGHNTVSWYQQALGQGPQFIFQYYREEENGRGNFPPRFSGLQFPNYSSELNVNALELDDSALYLCASRLPQGTEQFFGPGTRLTVL.

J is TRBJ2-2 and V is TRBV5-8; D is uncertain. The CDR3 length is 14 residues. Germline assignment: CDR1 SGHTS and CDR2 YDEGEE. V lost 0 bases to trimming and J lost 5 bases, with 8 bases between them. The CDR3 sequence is CASSLAGSTGELFF. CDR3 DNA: TGTGCCAGCAGCTTGGCCGGGTCGACCGGGGAGCTGTTTTTT.

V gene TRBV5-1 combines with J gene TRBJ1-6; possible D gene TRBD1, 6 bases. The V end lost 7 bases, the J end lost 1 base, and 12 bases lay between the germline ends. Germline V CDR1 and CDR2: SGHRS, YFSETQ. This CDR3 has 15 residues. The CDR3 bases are TGCGCCAGCGGGTCAGGGGAATCCTATAATTCACCCCTCCACTTT. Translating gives CASGSGESYNSPLHF.

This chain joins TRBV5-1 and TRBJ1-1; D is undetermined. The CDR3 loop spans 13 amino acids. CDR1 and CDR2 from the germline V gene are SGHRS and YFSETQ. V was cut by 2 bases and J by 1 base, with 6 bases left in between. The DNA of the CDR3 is TGCGCCAGCAGCTTAGGGAAGAACACTGAAGCTTTCTTT. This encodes CASSLGKNTEAFF. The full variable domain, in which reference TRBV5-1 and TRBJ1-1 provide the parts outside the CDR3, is KAGVTQTPRYLIKTRGQQVTLSCSPISGHRSVSWYQQTPGQGLQFLFEYFSETQRNKGNFPGRFSGRQFSNSRSEMNVSTLELGDSALYLCASSLGKNTEAFFGQGTRLTVV.

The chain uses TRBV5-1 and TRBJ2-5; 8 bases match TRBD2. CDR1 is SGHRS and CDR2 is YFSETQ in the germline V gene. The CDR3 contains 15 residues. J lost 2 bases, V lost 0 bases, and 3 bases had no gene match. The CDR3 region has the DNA TGCGCCAGCAGCTTGGCGTTAGCGGGGCAAGAGACCCAGTACTTC. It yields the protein CASSLALAGQETQYF.